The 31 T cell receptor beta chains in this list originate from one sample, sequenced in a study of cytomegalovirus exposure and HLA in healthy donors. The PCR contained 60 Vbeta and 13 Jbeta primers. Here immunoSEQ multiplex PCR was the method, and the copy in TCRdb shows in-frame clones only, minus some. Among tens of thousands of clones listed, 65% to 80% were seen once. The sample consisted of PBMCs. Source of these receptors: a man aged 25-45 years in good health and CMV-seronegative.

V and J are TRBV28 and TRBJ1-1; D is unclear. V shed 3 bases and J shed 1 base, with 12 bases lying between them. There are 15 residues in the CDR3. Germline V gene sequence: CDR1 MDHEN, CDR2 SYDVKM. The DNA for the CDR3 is TGTGCCAGCAGTTTGCCCTACACAGCGAACACTGAAGCTTTCTTT. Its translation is CASSLPYTANTEAFF.

The CDR3 region has the DNA TGTGCCAGTAGTATAGATATTGGCCGGGAAAAGGAGTACTTC. Translating gives CASSIDIGREKEYF. The rearrangement joins TRBV19 to TRBJ2-7, with TRBD2 as a possible D gene (5 bases). The CDR3 spans 14 residues. From germline, CDR1 is LNHDA and CDR2 SQIVND (reference sequence). Trimming stripped 0 bases from V and 11 bases from J, with 17 bases between. Drawing the rest from reference TRBV19 and TRBJ2-7, the complete variable domain is DGGITQSPKYLFRKEGQNVTLSCEQNLNHDAMYWYRQDPGQGLRLIYYSQIVNDFQKGDIAEGYSVSREKKESFPLTVTSAQKNPTAFYLCASSIDIGREKEYFGPGTRLTVT.

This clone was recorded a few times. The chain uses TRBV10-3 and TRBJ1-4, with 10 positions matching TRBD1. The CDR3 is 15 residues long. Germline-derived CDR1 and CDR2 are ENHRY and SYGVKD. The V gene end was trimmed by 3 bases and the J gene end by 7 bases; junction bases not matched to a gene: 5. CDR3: CAISDTTGGGEKLFF. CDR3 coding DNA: TGTGCCATCAGTGACACGACAGGGGGCGGTGAAAAACTGTTTTTT.

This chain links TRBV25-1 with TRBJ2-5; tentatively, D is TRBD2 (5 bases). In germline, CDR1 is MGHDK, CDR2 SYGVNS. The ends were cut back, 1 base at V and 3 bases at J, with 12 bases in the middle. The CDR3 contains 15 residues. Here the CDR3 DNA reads TGTGCCAGCAGTGAATTTAGAGGGCCTGAAGAGACCCAGTACTTC. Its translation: CASSEFRGPEETQYF.

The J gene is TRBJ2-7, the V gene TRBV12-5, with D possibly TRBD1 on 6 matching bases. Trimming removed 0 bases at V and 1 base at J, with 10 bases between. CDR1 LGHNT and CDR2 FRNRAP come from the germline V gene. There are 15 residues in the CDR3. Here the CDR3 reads CASGLVQGESYEQYF. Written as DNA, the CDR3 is TGTGCTAGTGGTTTGGTACAGGGAGAGTCCTACGAGCAGTACTTC.

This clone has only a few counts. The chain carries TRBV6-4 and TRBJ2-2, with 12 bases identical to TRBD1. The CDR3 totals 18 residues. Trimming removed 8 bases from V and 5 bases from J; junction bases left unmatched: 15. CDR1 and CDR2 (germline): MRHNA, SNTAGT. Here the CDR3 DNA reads TGTGCCAGCGGATTCTCGTCTGGGACAGGGGGCGAAACCGGGGAGCTGTTTTTT. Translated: CASGFSSGTGGETGELFF.

CDR3 in amino acids: CASSPQQSLYGYTF. CDR3 DNA sequence: TGTGCCAGCAGCCCACAGCAATCCCTCTATGGCTACACCTTC. V gene TRBV6-6 combines with J gene TRBJ1-2; D remains ambiguous. V lost 6 bases, J lost 4 bases, and 15 bases lay in between. The length of the CDR3 is 14 residues. The germline gives CDR1 MNHNY, CDR2 SVGAGI (reference sequence).

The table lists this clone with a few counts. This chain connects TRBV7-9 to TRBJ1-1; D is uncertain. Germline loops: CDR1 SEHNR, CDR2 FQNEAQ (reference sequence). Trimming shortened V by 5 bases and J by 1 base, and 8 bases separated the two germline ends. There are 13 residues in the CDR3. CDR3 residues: CASSLYRNTEAFF. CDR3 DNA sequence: TGTGCCAGCAGCCTTTACAGGAACACTGAAGCTTTCTTT.

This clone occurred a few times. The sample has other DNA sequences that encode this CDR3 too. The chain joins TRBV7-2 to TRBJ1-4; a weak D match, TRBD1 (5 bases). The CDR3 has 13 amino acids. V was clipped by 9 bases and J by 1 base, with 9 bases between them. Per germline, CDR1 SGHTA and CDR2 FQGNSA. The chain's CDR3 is CASRGLTNEKLFF. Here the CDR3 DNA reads TGTGCCAGTAGGGGTTTAACTAATGAAAAACTGTTTTTT. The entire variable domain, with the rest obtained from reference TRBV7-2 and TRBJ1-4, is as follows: GAGVSQSPSNKVTEKGKDVELRCDPISGHTALYWYRQSLGQGLEFLIYFQGNSAPDKSGLPSDRFSAERTGGSVSTLTIQRTQQEDSAVYLCASRGLTNEKLFFGSGTQLSVL.

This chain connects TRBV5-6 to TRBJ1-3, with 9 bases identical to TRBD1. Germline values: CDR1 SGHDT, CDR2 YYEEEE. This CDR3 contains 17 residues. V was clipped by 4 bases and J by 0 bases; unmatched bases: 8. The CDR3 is CASSRDRDRGSGNTIYF. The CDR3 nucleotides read TGTGCCAGCAGCAGGGACAGGGATCGAGGCTCTGGAAACACCATATATTTT. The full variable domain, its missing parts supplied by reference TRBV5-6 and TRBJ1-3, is DAGVTQSPTHLIKTRGQQVTLRCSPKSGHDTVSWYQQALGQGPQFIFQYYEEEERQRGNFPDRFSGHQFPNYSSELNVNALLLGDSALYLCASSRDRDRGSGNTIYFGEGSWLTVV.

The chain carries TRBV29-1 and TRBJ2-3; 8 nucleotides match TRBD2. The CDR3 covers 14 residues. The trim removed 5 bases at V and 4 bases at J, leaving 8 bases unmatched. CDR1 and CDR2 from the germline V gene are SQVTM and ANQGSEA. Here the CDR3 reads CSVHQRGIADTQYF. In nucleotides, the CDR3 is TGCAGCGTTCATCAGCGGGGGATCGCAGATACGCAGTATTTT.

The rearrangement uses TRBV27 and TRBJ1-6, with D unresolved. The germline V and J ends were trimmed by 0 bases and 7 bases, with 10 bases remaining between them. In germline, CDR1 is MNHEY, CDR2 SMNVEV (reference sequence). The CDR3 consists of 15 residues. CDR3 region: CASSLSGWQNSPLHF. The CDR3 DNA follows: TGTGCCAGCAGTTTATCTGGTTGGCAGAATTCACCCCTCCACTTT.

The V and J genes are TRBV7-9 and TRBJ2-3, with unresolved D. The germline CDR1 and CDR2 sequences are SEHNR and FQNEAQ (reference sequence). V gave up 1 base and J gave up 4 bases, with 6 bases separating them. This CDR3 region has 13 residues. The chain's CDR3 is CASSLGSSDTQYF. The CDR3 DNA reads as TGTGCCAGCAGCTTAGGTTCGTCAGATACGCAGTATTTT.

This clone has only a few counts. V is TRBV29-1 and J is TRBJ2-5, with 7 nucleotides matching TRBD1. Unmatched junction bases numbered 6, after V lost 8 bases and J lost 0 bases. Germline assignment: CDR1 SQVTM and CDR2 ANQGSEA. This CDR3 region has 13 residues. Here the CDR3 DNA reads TGCAGCCTTACCAGGGGGTACCAAGAGACCCAGTACTTC. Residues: CSLTRGYQETQYF.

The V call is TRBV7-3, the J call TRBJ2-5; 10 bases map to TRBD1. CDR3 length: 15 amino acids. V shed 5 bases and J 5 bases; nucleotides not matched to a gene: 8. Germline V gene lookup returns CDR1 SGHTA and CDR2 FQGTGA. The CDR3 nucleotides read TGTGCCAGCAGCCTATTACCGGGACAGGGGGAGACCCAGTACTTC. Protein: CASSLLPGQGETQYF.

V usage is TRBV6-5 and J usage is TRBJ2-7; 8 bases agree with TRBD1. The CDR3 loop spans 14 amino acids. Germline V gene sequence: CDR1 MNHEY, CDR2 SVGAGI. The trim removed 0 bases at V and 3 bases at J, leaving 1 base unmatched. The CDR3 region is CASSYSGQGYEQYF. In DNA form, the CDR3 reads TGTGCCAGCAGTTACTCTGGACAGGGCTACGAGCAGTACTTC.

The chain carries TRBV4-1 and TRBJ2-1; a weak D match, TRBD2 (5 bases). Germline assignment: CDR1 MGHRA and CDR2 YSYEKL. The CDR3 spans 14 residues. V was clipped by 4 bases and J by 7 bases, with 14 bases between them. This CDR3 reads CASSLISRDNEQFF. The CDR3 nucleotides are TGCGCCAGCAGCCTCATATCACGGGATAATGAGCAGTTCTTC.

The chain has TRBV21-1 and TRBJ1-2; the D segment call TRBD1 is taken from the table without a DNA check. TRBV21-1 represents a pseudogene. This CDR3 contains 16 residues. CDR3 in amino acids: CASSKKRQGTNYGYTF. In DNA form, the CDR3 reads TGTGCCAGCAGCAAAAAGAGACAGGGGACCAACTATGGCTACACCTTC.

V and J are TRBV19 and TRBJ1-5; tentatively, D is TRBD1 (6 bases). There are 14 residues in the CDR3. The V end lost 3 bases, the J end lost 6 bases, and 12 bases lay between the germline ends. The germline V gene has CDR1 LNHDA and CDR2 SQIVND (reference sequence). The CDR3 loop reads CASSIVRGRQPQHF. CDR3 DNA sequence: TGTGCCAGTAGTATTGTCAGGGGACGTCAGCCCCAGCATTTT.

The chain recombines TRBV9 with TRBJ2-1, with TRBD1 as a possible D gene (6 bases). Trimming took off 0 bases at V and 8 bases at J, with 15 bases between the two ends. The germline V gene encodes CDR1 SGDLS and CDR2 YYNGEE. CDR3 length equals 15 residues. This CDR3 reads CASSVGQAEMDEQFF. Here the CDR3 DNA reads TGTGCCAGCAGCGTAGGACAGGCGGAGATGGATGAGCAGTTCTTC.

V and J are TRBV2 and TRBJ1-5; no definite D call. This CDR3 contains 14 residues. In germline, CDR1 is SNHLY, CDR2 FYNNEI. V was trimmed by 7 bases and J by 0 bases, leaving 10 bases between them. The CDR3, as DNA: TGTGCCAGCAATTCACAAAATAGCAATCAGCCCCAGCATTTT. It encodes CASNSQNSNQPQHF.

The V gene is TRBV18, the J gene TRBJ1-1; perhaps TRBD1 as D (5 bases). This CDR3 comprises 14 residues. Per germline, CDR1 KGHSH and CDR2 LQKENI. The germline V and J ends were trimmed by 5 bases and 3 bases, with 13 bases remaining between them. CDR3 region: CASSGIQGHTEAFF. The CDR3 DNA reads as TGTGCCAGCTCAGGGATTCAGGGTCACACTGAAGCTTTCTTT.

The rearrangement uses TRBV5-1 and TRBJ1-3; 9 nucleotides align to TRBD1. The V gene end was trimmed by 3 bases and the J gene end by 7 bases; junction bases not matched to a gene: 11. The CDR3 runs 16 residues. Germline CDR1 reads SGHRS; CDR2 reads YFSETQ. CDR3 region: CASSSAPGQGSNTIYF. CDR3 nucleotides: TGCGCCAGCAGCTCGGCACCGGGACAGGGTTCGAACACCATATATTTT.

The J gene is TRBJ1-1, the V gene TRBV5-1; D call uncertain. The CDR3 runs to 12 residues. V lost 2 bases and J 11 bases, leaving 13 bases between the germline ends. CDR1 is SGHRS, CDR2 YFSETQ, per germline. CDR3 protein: CASSFGEGRAFF. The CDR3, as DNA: TGCGCCAGCAGCTTTGGGGAGGGTCGGGCTTTCTTT.

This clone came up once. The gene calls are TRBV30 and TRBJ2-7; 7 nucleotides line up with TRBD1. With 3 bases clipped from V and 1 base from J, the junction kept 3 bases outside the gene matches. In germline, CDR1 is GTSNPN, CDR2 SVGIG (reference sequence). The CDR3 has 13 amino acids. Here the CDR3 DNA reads TGTGCCTGGAGGAAACAGGGGTCCTACGAGCAGTACTTC. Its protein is CAWRKQGSYEQYF.

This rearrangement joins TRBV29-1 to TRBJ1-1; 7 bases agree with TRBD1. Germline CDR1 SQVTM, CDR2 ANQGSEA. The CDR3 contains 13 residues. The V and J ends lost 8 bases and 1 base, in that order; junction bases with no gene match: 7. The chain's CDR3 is CSLFRTGNTEAFF. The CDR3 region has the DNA TGCAGCCTCTTCAGGACAGGGAACACTGAAGCTTTCTTT.

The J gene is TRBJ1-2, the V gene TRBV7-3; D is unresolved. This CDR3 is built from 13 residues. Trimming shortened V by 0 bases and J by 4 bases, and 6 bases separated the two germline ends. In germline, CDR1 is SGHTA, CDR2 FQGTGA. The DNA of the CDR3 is TGTGCCAGCAGCTTAACGTCCGGCTATGGCTACACCTTC. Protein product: CASSLTSGYGYTF.

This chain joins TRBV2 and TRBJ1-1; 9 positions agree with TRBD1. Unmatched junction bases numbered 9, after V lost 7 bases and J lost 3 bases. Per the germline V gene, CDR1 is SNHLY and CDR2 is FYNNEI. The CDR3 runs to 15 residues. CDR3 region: CASTPPTGGYTEAFF. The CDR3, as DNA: TGTGCCAGCACGCCTCCTACAGGGGGCTACACTGAAGCTTTCTTT.

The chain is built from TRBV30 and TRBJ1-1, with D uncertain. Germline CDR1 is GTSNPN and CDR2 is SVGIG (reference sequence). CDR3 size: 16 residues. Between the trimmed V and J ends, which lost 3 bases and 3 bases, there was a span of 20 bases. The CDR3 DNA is TGTGCCTGGAGACCCGGTGTCAGCAAACGGGACACTGAAGCTTTCTTT. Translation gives CAWRPGVSKRDTEAFF. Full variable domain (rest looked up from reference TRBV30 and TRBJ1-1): SQTIHQWPATLVQPVGSPLSLECTVEGTSNPNLYWYRQAAGRGLQLLFYSVGIGQISSEVPQNLSASRPQDRQFILSSKKLLLSDSGFYLCAWRPGVSKRDTEAFFGQGTRLTVV.

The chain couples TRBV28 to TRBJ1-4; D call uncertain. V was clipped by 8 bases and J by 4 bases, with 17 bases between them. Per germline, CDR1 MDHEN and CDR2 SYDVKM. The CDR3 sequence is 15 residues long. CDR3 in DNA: TGTGCCAGCCTACCCGCGGGTTTGCGTAATGAAAAACTGTTTTTT. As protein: CASLPAGLRNEKLFF.

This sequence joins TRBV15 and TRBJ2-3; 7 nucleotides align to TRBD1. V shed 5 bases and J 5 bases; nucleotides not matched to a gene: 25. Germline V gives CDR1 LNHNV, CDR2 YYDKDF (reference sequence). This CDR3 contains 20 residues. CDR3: CATSRPKGARGYTKRDTQYF. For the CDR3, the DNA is TGTGCCACCAGCCGGCCGAAGGGGGCACGGGGTTATACGAAGCGAGATACGCAGTATTTT.